The text below deals with one T cell receptor (beta chain). Its antigen remains unidentified. Base qualities were left out, and no much larger clone turns up one base away. The CDR3 measures 19 amino acids from cysteine to phenylalanine. Only the CDR3 DNA is retained, 57 bases long and in frame from the first base. The germline ends are 28 bases apart after V is trimmed by 4 bases and J by 3 bases. The germline V gene encodes CDR1 MDHEN and CDR2 SYDVKM. The data belong to a study of T cell responses to AZD1222 COVID-19 vaccine (dated by TCRdb to the early 2020s). Study-level background: TCR sequencing covered fewer than 250 trial participants: around 210 given two doses of AZD1222 and about 26 given two doses of MenACWY control vaccine. Enrollment into the trials was organized by age into subgroups of 18-55, 56-69 and 70-plus years, and those subgroups contained roughly 150, 30 and 60 TCR-sequenced participants, respectively.

What the work shows at the level of the full study, not this receptor alone: Participants were mostly white British, with more females than males. The authors suggested clonal diversity may have been underestimated. CD4 TCRs associated with the vaccine covered the entire spike protein, and the dominant responses were in regions 160-218 and 743-854. The 56-69-year group was small, and its depth increase did not reach significance, likely because of low power. After two AZD1222 doses, both the breadth and the depth of spike-specific TCRs were significantly higher than at day 0 and than in MenACWY recipients. Conclusions about previously exposed vaccinees were limited because only a handful of AZD1222 recipients were SARS-CoV-2 seropositive at baseline. Because no day 14 peak-response samples were available, the repertoires could be characterized only after the peak T cell response. Reportedly, almost half of the unique spike-specific TCRs recognized epitopes lying outside the regions that are mutated in the B.1.351 and B.1.1.7 variants.

The time point label of this sample denotes: baseline before first vaccination. The meaning of the sample's treatment or condition label: meningococcal conjugate vaccine given as trial control. Vaccinee samples came from UK trials COV001 and COV002, including a single-blind randomized controlled phase 2/3 trial of AZD1222 (ChAdOx1 nCoV-19) in healthy adults. Trial participant PBMC samples were collected at day 0 and day 28 after the second dose for TCRbeta chain sequencing. The CDR3 regions of human TCRbeta chains were analyzed by immunosequencing. The authors processed their data as follows. Repertoire TCRs were checked for matches against a reference library of SARS-CoV-2-specific TCRs that had been generated using the MIRA antigen-specificity platform. Breadth meant the fraction of unique TCRs that were SARS-CoV-2-associated, whereas depth meant the fraction of total T cells that were SARS-CoV-2-associated. Using the MIRA data, each spike-specific TCR was assigned both to the spike region to which the TCR was reactive and to a CD4 or CD8 class. Log10-transformed breadth and depth values were compared by one-way ANOVA with Sidak's multiple comparisons tests. Here the immuneACCESS table is served through TCRdb, limited to in-frame sequences with V and J called. Missing clones are a known gap in these copies; in checked studies unresolved V genes cover under half, and the rest lacks a known reason. V and J calls and clone size are given by that table; D and trimming were obtained from the DNA. Within this sample are approximately 200,000 clones, with over 70% of them counted one time only. The ten largest clones add up to 2.5% to 3% of the sample.

The specimen was peripheral blood, collected on day 0 of MenACWY control vaccination. The sequence was obtained from an adult in good health. In this chain, TRBV28 is recombined with TRBJ2-7, with the D gene call left open. The DNA sequence is given as TGTGCCAGCAGTTCGATCCTCACTGTGGGCAGATACCCATTCTACGAGCAGTACTTC. It codes for CASSSILTVGRYPFYEQYF. With all but the CDR3 taken from the reference TRBV28 and TRBJ2-7 genes, the full variable domain is: DVKVTQSSRYLVKRTGEKVFLECVQDMDHENMFWYRQDPGLGLRLIYFSYDVKMKEKGDIPEGYSVSREKKERFSLILESASTNQTSMYLCASSSILTVGRYPFYEQYFGPGTRLTVT.